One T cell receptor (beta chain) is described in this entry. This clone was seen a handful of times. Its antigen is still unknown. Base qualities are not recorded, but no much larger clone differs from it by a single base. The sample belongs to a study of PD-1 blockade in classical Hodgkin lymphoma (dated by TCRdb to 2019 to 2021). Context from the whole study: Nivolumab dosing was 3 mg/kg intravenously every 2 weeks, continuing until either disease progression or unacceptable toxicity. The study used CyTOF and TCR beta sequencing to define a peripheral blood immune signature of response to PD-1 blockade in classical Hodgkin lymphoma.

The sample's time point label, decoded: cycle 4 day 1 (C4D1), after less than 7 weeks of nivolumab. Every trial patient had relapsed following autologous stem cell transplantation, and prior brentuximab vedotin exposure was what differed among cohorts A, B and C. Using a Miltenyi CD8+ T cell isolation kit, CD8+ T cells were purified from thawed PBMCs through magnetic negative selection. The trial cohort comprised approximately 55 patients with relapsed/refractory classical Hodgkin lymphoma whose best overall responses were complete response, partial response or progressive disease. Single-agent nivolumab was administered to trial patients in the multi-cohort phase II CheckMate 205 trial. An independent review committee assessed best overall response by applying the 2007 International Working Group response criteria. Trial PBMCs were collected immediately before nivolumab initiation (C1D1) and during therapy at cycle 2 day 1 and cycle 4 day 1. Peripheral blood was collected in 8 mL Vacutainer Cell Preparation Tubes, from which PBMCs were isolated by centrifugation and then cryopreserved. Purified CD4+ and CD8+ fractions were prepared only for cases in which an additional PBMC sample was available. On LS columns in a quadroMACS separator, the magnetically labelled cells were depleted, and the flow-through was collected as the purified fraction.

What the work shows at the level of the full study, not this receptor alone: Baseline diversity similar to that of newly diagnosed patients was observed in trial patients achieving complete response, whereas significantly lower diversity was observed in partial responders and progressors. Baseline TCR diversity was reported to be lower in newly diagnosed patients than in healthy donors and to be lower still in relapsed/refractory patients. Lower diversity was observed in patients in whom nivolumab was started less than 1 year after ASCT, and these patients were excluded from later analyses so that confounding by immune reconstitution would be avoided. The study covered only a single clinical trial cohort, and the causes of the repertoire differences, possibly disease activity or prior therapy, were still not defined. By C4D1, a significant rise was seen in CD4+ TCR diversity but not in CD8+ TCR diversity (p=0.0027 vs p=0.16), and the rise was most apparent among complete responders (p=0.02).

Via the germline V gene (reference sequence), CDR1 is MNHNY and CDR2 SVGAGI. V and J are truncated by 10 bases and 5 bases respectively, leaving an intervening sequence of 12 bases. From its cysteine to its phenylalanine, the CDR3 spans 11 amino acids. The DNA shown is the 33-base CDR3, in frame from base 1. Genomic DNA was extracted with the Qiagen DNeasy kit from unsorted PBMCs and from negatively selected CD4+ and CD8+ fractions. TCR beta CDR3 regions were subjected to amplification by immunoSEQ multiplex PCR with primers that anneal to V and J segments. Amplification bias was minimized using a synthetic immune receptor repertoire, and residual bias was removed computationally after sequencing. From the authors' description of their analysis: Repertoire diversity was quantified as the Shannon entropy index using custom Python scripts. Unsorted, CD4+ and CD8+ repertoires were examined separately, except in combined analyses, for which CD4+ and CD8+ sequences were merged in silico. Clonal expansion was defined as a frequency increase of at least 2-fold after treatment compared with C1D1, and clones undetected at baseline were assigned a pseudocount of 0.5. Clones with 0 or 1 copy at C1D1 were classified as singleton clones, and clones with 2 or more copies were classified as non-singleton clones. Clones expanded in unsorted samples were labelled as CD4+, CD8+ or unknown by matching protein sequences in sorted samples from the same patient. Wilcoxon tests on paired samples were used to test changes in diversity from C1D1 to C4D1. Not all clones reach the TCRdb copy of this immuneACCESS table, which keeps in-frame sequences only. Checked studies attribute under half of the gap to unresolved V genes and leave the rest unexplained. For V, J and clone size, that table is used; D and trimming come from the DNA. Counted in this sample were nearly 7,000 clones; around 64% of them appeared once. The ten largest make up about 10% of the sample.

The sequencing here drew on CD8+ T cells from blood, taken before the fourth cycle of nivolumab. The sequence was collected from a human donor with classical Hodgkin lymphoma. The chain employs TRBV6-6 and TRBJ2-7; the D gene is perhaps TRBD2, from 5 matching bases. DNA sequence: TGTGCCACCCTATCCGGGGACGAGCAGTACTTC. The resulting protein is CATLSGDEQYF.